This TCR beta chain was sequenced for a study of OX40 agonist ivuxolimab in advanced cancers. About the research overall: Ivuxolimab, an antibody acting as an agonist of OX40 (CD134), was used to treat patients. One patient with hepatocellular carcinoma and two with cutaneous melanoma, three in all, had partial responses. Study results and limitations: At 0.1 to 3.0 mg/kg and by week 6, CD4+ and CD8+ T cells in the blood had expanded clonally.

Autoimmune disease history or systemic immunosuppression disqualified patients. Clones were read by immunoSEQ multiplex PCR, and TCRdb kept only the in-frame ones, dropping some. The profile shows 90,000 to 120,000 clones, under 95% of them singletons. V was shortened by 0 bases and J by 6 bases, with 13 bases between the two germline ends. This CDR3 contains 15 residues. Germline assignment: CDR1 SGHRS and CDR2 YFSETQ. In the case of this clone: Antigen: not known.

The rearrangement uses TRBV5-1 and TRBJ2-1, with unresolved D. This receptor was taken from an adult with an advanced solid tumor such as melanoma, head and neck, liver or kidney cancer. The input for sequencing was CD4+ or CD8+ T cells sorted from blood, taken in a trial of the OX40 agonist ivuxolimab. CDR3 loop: CASSLAGLDSNEQFF. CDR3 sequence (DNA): TGCGCCAGCAGCTTGGCTGGGCTAGATTCCAATGAGCAGTTCTTC. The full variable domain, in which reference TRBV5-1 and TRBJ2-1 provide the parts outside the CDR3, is KAGVTQTPRYLIKTRGQQVTLSCSPISGHRSVSWYQQTPGQGLQFLFEYFSETQRNKGNFPGRFSGRQFSNSRSEMNVSTLELGDSALYLCASSLAGLDSNEQFFGPGTRLTVL.